The rows below give T cell receptor beta chains drawn from one sample of a study of T cell repertoires in cytomegalovirus infection. Via MiXCR, TCRdb re-called the reads, giving one row per CDR3 protein. The profile shows approximately 550,000 distinct CDR3 sequences, approximately 17% of them singletons. Sequencing input: CD8+ T cells from PBMCs. The receptors were sampled from a human donor in good health (CMV status not recorded). Some clones in this sample may be carry-over from other donors' samples. Each CDR3 is given with its conserved first and last residue. Each record gives: D gene, clone size, J gene, V gene, CDR3 DNA, CDR3 protein. A D gene is named only where the DNA matches it firmly. Rows may omit the clone size; those that give it use once, few, many or a size class.

d_gene: NA; abundance: many; j_gene: TRBJ2-2; v_gene: TRBV28; CDR3nt: TGTGCCAGCCGGGGGCCGGCGAACACCGGGGAGCTGTTTTTT; CDR3aa: CASRGPANTGELFF
d_gene: NA; abundance: many; j_gene: TRBJ2-5; v_gene: TRBV7-8; CDR3nt: TGTGCCAGCAGAAGGGGTACCAGGGAGACCCAGTACTTC; CDR3aa: CASRRGTRETQYF
d_gene: NA; abundance: few; j_gene: TRBJ1-2; v_gene: TRBV15; CDR3nt: TGTGCCACCGGCGGGGAAGGGAACTATGGCTACACCTTC; CDR3aa: CATGGEGNYGYTF
d_gene: NA; abundance: many; j_gene: TRBJ2-3; v_gene: TRBV20-1; CDR3nt: TGCAGTGCTCCCACCTCGGGAACAGGGTTTACAGATACGCAGTATTTT; CDR3aa: CSAPTSGTGFTDTQYF
d_gene: NA; abundance: few; j_gene: TRBJ2-3; v_gene: TRBV20-1; CDR3nt: TGCAGTGCCCAACAGACACACGACCAGGGCTCTCGGCGCACAGATACGCAGTATTTT; CDR3aa: CSAQQTHDQGSRRTDTQYF
d_gene: NA; abundance: NA; j_gene: TRBJ2-3; v_gene: TRBV19; CDR3nt: TGTGCCAGTAGTATAGACGGCCCGAGAGCAGATACGCAGTATTTT; CDR3aa: CASSIDGPRADTQYF
d_gene: TRBD2; abundance: NA; j_gene: TRBJ2-7; v_gene: TRBV20-1; CDR3nt: TGCAGTGCTGTGAGCGGGAGTAGCTACGAGCAGTACTTC; CDR3aa: CSAVSGSSYEQYF
d_gene: TRBD1; abundance: NA; j_gene: TRBJ2-7; v_gene: TRBV28; CDR3nt: TGTGCCAGCATCCCAGACGGGACAGCTTACGAGCAGTACTTC; CDR3aa: CASIPDGTAYEQYF
d_gene: TRBD2; abundance: many; j_gene: TRBJ2-1; v_gene: TRBV7-2; CDR3nt: TGTGCCAGCAGCTTGCGGGGGAGACTAGCGAGATACAATGAGCAGTTCTTC; CDR3aa: CASSLRGRLARYNEQFF
d_gene: NA; abundance: NA; j_gene: TRBJ1-6; v_gene: TRBV4-1; CDR3nt: TGCGCCAGCAGCCCAAGGGGACTTCCTAGCTCCTATAATTCACCCCTCCACTTT; CDR3aa: CASSPRGLPSSYNSPLHF
d_gene: TRBD2; abundance: few; j_gene: TRBJ2-3; v_gene: TRBV4-1; CDR3nt: TGCGCCAGCAGCCAAGGAGGCGGGGGATTCACAGATACGCAGTATTTT; CDR3aa: CASSQGGGGFTDTQYF
d_gene: TRBD1; abundance: NA; j_gene: TRBJ2-7; v_gene: TRBV5-6; CDR3nt: TGTGCCAGCAGCGAAGCAGGGGGTCGGGACTCCTACGAGCAGTACTTC; CDR3aa: CASSEAGGRDSYEQYF
d_gene: NA; abundance: NA; j_gene: TRBJ1-1; v_gene: TRBV27; CDR3nt: TGTGCCAGCAGACCCGATAACATTTTAGGTGGAACTGAAGCTTCCTTT; CDR3aa: CASRPDNILGGTEASF
d_gene: TRBD2; abundance: NA; j_gene: TRBJ2-7; v_gene: TRBV4-1; CDR3nt: TGCGCCAGCAGCCAAGTGGTAGCGGGAGAAGGGGTCAACGAGCAGTACTTC; CDR3aa: CASSQVVAGEGVNEQYF
d_gene: TRBD2; abundance: few; j_gene: TRBJ2-7; v_gene: TRBV29-1; CDR3nt: TGCAGCGTTGAAAGGACTAGCGGTTCCTACGAGCAGTACTTC; CDR3aa: CSVERTSGSYEQYF
d_gene: NA; abundance: many; j_gene: TRBJ1-1; v_gene: TRBV7-2; CDR3nt: TGTGCCAGCAGTCCACGGACGGTGAACACTGAAGCTTTCTTT; CDR3aa: CASSPRTVNTEAFF
d_gene: NA; abundance: many; j_gene: TRBJ2-4; v_gene: TRBV7-9; CDR3nt: TGTGCCAGCCTTTCTATGGAAGGCAAAAACATTCAGTACTTC; CDR3aa: CASLSMEGKNIQYF
d_gene: NA; abundance: NA; j_gene: TRBJ1-1; v_gene: TRBV2; CDR3nt: TGTGCCTCCCTAGGGGGGGCCACTGAAGCTTTCTTT; CDR3aa: CASLGGATEAFF
d_gene: NA; abundance: few; j_gene: TRBJ2-1; v_gene: TRBV20-1; CDR3nt: TGCAGTGCTAGAGCCTACAATGAGCAGTTCTTC; CDR3aa: CSARAYNEQFF
d_gene: NA; abundance: NA; j_gene: TRBJ1-2; v_gene: TRBV7-9; CDR3nt: TGTGCCAGCAGCTCGGAGCCAGGGGATGGCTACACCTTC; CDR3aa: CASSSEPGDGYTF
d_gene: NA; abundance: many; j_gene: TRBJ1-3; v_gene: TRBV7-9; CDR3nt: TGTGCCAGCCTAAGGGGTTTCTCTGGAAACACCATATATTTT; CDR3aa: CASLRGFSGNTIYF
d_gene: TRBD2; abundance: NA; j_gene: TRBJ2-1; v_gene: TRBV19; CDR3nt: TGTGCCAGTAGTACCCTAAGCGGGAGCCGCTACAATGAGCAGTTCTTC; CDR3aa: CASSTLSGSRYNEQFF
d_gene: NA; abundance: few; j_gene: TRBJ1-2; v_gene: TRBV29-1; CDR3nt: TGCAGCGTTACGGGACGGAGTGGCTACACCTTC; CDR3aa: CSVTGRSGYTF
d_gene: NA; abundance: NA; j_gene: TRBJ1-5; v_gene: TRBV6-5; CDR3nt: TGTGCCAGCAGTTACGCGGCTTCAAATCAGCCCCAGCATTTT; CDR3aa: CASSYAASNQPQHF
d_gene: NA; abundance: few; j_gene: TRBJ1-5; v_gene: TRBV2; CDR3nt: TGTGCCAGCAGAATGGGGGTTGGGCAGGGGAGCAATCAGCCCCAGCATTTT; CDR3aa: CASRMGVGQGSNQPQHF
d_gene: TRBD2; abundance: NA; j_gene: TRBJ2-3; v_gene: TRBV3-1; CDR3nt: TGTGCCAGCAGCCGCCGGAAGGTAGCTAGCGGGGGAAGAGATACGCAGTATTTT; CDR3aa: CASSRRKVASGGRDTQYF
d_gene: TRBD2; abundance: NA; j_gene: TRBJ2-7; v_gene: TRBV29-1; CDR3nt: TGCAGCGTTGAAGATGGGTGGCGGGAGGGCCGGGAGCAGTACTTC; CDR3aa: CSVEDGWREGREQYF
d_gene: NA; abundance: few; j_gene: TRBJ2-3; v_gene: TRBV3-1; CDR3nt: TGTGCCAGCAGCCAAGATCCAGGGAAGATAGCAACGACGGATACGCAGTATTTT; CDR3aa: CASSQDPGKIATTDTQYF
d_gene: NA; abundance: many; j_gene: TRBJ2-7; v_gene: TRBV12-3/TRBV12-4; CDR3nt: TGTGCCAGCAGTTTTTCCAGGGGCGTGGGCTACGAGCAGTACTTC; CDR3aa: CASSFSRGVGYEQYF
d_gene: NA; abundance: many; j_gene: TRBJ1-1; v_gene: TRBV7-9; CDR3nt: TGTGCCAGCAGCTTAGCCGGCCCTCTGGTCGGAGCTTTCTTT; CDR3aa: CASSLAGPLVGAFF
d_gene: NA; abundance: NA; j_gene: TRBJ2-7; v_gene: TRBV27; CDR3nt: TGTGCCAGCAGTTTAAGGGCCCCAAGGGTAGAGCAGTACTTC; CDR3aa: CASSLRAPRVEQYF
d_gene: TRBD2; abundance: few; j_gene: TRBJ2-7; v_gene: TRBV12-3/TRBV12-4; CDR3nt: TGTGCCAGCAGTCTGGGAGCGGGGCACTACGAGCAGTACTTC; CDR3aa: CASSLGAGHYEQYF
d_gene: NA; abundance: many; j_gene: TRBJ1-3; v_gene: TRBV7-9; CDR3nt: TGTGCCAGCAGCTTGGATGAAACAGTAGCACGAAACACCATATATTTT; CDR3aa: CASSLDETVARNTIYF
d_gene: NA; abundance: NA; j_gene: TRBJ1-1; v_gene: TRBV27; CDR3nt: TGTGCCAGCAGTGCGGAGGCCCAATTGTTTTACACTGAAGCTTTCTTT; CDR3aa: CASSAEAQLFYTEAFF
d_gene: NA; abundance: many; j_gene: TRBJ2-5; v_gene: TRBV7-9; CDR3nt: TGTGCCAGCAGCCGCCCAGGGGAGGGGGACGAGACCCAGTACTTC; CDR3aa: CASSRPGEGDETQYF
d_gene: NA; abundance: few; j_gene: TRBJ2-7; v_gene: TRBV5-1; CDR3nt: TGCGCCAGCAGCGGTCCCCCAAGCTACGAGCAGTACTTC; CDR3aa: CASSGPPSYEQYF
d_gene: TRBD1; abundance: NA; j_gene: TRBJ2-7; v_gene: TRBV5-1; CDR3nt: TGCGCCAGCGCAGACAGGGCCTCCTACGAGCAGTACTTC; CDR3aa: CASADRASYEQYF